The clone carrying this T cell receptor (beta chain) was counted a single time. Its antigen is still unknown. The sample is drawn from a study of tissue T cells after allogeneic stem cell transplantation. Study observations and caveats: Anatomically similar tissues had similar TCR repertoires within each patient. Few T cell clones were shared across patients, but motif clusters showed tissue-specific shared signatures.

The V and J ends lost 3 bases and 8 bases, in that order; junction bases with no gene match: 3. CDR3 length: 12 amino acids. This table comes from immunoSEQ multiplex PCR, and its TCRdb copy is limited to in-frame clones, with some not included. The sample has a few hundred clones, almost 85% seen once. The source was liver tissue, collected at autopsy. The chain uses TRBV12-3 or TRBV12-4 and TRBJ1-2, with 7 bases that match TRBD1. This clonotype was sampled from a female patient aged 35-70 years with steroid-refractory graft-versus-host disease after an allogeneic stem cell transplant. Some T cells could come from the graft donor. In DNA form, the CDR3 reads TGTGCCAGCAGTTTTGGGACAGTGGGCTACACCTTC. Translated, it gives CASSFGTVGYTF.